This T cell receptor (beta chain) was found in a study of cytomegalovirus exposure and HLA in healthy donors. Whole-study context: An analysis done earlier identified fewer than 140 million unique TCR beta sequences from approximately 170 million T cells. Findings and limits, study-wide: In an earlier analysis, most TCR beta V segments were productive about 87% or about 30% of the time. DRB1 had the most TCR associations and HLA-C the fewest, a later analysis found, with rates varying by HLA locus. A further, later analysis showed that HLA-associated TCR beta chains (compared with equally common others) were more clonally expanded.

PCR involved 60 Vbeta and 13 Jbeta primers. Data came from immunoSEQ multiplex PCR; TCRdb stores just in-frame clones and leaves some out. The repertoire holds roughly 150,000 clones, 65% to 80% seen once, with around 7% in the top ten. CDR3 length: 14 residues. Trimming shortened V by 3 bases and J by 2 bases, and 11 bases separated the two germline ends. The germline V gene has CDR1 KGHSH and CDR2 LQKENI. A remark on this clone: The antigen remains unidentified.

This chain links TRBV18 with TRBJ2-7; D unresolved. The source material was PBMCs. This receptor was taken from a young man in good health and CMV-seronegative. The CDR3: CASSPRLETYEQYF. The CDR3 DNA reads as TGTGCCAGCTCACCTCGGTTAGAGACCTACGAGCAGTACTTC.